This T cell receptor (beta chain) is drawn from a study of lymphopenia after photon versus proton radiotherapy. Study observations and caveats: Proton therapy kept repertoires fairly stable, unlike photons, which gained effector/memory cells. After lymphocyte nadir, photon-treated repertoires showed oligoclonal expansion, especially CD8+ Temra.

This clone was seen once. Its antigen remains unknown. This CDR3 has 15 amino acids. Trimming at V came to 4 bases and at J to 2 bases, leaving 5 bases not matched to a gene. The germline CDR1 and CDR2 sequences are SGHNT and YYREEE (reference sequence). Sequencing was performed with immunoSEQ multiplex PCR; in TCRdb, only in-frame clones are kept and a portion is missing. The data contain about 30,000 clones, 75% to 90% of them singletons. This specimen was peripheral blood, taken from a patient treated with photon-based radiotherapy. This chain uses TRBV5-4 with TRBJ2-7; 11 positions match TRBD1. The TCR comes from a woman aged 45-65 years with pancreatic cancer. The DNA of the CDR3 is TGTGCCAGCAGCGTGGACAGGGGGCTCCCCTACGAGCAGTACTTC. It codes for CASSVDRGLPYEQYF.